The clone carrying this TCR beta chain was counted many times. These data belong to a study of patients and donors after allogeneic stem cell transplantation. TCRdb reanalysed the RT-PCR reads using MiXCR and keeps one entry per CDR3 protein. The table shows approximately 9,000 distinct CDR3 sequences, with under 5% occurring only once. CDR3 length: 16 amino acids. Trimming at V came to 3 bases and at J to 3 bases, leaving 8 bases not matched to a gene. CDR1 is SEHNR, CDR2 FQNEAQ, per germline (reference sequence). Input material: blood, either unsorted or a sorted T cell fraction (not recorded which). The TCR was taken from a human donor who was either an allogeneic HSCT recipient or a stem cell or donor lymphocyte infusion donor (not recorded which). It is not recorded whose cells these are; they may come from a transplant donor. This chain uses TRBV7-9 with TRBJ2-4; 7 bases agree with TRBD2. The CDR3 protein is CASSFRGSEGKNIQYF. As DNA, the CDR3 is TGTGCCAGCAGCTTCCGCGGGAGCGAGGGCAAAAACATTCAGTACTTC.